This T cell receptor beta chain was recorded in a study of T-cell memory formation after mild COVID-19. The overall study: Each donor largely had its own TCR clusters. Study observations and caveats: The CD4+ clones that contracted clustered mainly within CM and EM, and the CD8+ clones concentrated in EMRA.

Constant-segment primers were used for 5'RACE, and the resulting TCR alpha and TCR beta cDNA libraries carried sample barcodes and UMIs. TCRdb called the 5' RACE reads again in MiXCR, with one record for every CDR3 protein. Among just under 150,000 distinct CDR3 sequences listed, 19% were seen once. Note on this clonotype: Its antigen is unknown.

The CDR3 is 15 amino acids. Trimming took off 0 bases at V and 3 bases at J, with 9 bases between the two ends. Germline CDR1 reads SEHNR; CDR2 reads FQNEAQ (reference sequence). The V call is TRBV7-9, the J call TRBJ1-5; tentative D call: TRBD1 (6 bases). Material: PBMCs or a T cell subset sorted from them (not recorded which). This clonotype was obtained from an adult woman who had mild COVID-19 (a few samples of this study predate the infection). Cell type and time point are not known. CDR3 coding DNA: TGTGCCAGCAGCTTAGCGAGGGGGTTCAATCAGCCCCAGCATTTT. It is translated as CASSLARGFNQPQHF.